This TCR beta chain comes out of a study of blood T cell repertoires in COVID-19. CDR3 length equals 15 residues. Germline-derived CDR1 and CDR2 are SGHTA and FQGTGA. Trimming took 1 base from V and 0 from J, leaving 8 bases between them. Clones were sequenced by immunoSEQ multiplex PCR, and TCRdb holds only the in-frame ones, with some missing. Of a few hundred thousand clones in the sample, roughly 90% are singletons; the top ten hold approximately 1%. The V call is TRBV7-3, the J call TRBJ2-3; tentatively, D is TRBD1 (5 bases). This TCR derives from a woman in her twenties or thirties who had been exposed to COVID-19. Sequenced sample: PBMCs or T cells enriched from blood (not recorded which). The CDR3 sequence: CASSLRGSSTDTQYF. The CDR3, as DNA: TGTGCCAGCAGCTTAAGGGGCTCAAGCACAGATACGCAGTATTTT.